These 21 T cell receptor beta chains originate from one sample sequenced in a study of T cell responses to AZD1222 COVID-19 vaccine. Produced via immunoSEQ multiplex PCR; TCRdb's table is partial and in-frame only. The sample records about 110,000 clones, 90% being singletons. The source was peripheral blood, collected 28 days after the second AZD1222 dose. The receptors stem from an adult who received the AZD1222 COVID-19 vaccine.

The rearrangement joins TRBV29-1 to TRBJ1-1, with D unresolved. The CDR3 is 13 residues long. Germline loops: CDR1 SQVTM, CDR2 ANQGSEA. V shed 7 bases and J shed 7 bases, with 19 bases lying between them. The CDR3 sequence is CSAAPRPAYEAFF. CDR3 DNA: TGCAGCGCTGCGCCCCGGCCGGCCTATGAAGCTTTCTTT.

The chain's CDR3 is CASSDRFGTQYF. Here the CDR3 DNA reads TGTGCCAGCTCAGACAGGTTTGGGACCCAGTACTTC. V and J are TRBV18 and TRBJ2-5, with a possible D match to TRBD1 (6 bases). The germline V gene encodes CDR1 KGHSH and CDR2 LQKENI. Between the trimmed V and J ends, which lost 5 bases and 7 bases, there was a span of 11 bases. The CDR3 totals 12 residues.

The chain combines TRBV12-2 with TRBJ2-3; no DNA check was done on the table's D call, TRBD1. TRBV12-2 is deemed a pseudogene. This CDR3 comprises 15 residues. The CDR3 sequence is CASRALQFSTDTQYF. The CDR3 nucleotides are TGTGCAAGTCGCGCCCTACAGTTCAGCACAGATACGCAGTATTTT.

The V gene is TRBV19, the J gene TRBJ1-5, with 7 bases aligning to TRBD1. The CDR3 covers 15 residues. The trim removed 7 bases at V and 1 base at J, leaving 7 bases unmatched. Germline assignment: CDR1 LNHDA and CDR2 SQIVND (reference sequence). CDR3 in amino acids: CASTLGGRSNQPQHF. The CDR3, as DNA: TGTGCCAGTACCCTAGGGGGCAGGAGCAATCAGCCCCAGCATTTT.

DNA of the CDR3: TGTGCCAGCAGCAAGGAGGACGGACTCGGAAACACCATATATTTT. Its protein product is CASSKEDGLGNTIYF. V is TRBV21-1 and J is TRBJ1-3. TRBV21-1 is given as a pseudogene. The CDR3 has 15 residues.

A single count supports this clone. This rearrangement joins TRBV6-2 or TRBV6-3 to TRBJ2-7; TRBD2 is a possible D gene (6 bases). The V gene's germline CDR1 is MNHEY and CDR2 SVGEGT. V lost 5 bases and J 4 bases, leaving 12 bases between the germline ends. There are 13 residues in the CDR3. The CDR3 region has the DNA TGTGCCAGCAGTGATTCGGGGGTTTACGAGCAGTACTTC. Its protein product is CASSDSGVYEQYF.

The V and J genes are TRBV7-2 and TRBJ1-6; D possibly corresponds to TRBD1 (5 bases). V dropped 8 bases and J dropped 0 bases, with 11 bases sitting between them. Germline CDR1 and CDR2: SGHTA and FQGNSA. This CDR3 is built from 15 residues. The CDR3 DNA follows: TGTGCCAGCGCCCGACAGAGCTCCTATAATTCACCCCTCCACTTT. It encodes CASARQSSYNSPLHF.

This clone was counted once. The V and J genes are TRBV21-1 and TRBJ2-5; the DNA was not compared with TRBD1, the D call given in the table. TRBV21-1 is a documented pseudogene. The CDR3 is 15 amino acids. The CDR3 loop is CASSKEWADKETQYF. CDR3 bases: TGTGCCAGCAGCAAAGAGTGGGCAGATAAAGAGACCCAGTACTTC.

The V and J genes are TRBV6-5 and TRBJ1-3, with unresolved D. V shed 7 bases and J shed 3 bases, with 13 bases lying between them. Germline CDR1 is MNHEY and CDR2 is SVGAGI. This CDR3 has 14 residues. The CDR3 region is CASMFNGDGNTIYF. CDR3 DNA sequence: TGTGCCAGCATGTTTAATGGGGATGGAAACACCATATATTTT.

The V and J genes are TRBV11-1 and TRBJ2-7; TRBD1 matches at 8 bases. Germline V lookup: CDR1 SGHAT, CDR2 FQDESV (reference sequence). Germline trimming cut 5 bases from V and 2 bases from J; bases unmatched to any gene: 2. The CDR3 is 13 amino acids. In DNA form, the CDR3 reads TGTGCCAGCAGCCGCAGGGGGCCCTACGAGCAGTACTTC. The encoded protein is CASSRRGPYEQYF.

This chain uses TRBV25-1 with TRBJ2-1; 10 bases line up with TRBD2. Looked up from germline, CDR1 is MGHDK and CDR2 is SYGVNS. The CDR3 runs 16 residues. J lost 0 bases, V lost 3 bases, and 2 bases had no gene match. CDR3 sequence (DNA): TGTGCCAGCAGTGATAGCGGGGGGAGCTCCTACAATGAGCAGTTCTTC. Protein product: CASSDSGGSSYNEQFF. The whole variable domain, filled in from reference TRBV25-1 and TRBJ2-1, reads EADIYQTPRYLVIGTGKKITLECSQTMGHDKMYWYQQDPGMELHLIHYSYGVNSTEKGDLSSESTVSRIRTEHFPLTLESARPSHTSQYLCASSDSGGSSYNEQFFGPGTRLTVL.

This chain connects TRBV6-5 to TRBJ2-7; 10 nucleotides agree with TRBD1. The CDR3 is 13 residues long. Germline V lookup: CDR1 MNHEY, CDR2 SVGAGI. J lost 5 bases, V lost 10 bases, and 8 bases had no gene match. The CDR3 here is CATSTGGFDEQYF. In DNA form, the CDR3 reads TGTGCCACCTCGACAGGGGGCTTTGACGAGCAGTACTTC.

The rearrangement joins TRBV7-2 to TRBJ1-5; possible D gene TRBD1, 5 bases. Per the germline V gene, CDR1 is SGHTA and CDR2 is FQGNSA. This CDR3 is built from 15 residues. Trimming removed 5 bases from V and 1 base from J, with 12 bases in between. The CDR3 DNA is TGTGCCAGCAGCATCGTAGGGGTCAGCAATCAGCCCCAGCATTTT. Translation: CASSIVGVSNQPQHF.

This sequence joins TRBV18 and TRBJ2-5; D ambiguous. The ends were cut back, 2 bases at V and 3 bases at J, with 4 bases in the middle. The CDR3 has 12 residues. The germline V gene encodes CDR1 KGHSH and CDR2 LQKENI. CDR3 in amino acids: CASSPAEETQYF. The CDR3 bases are TGTGCCAGCTCACCAGCCGAAGAGACCCAGTACTTC. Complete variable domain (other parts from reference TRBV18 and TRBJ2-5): NAGVMQNPRHLVRRRGQEARLRCSPMKGHSHVYWYRQLPEEGLKFMVYLQKENIIDESGMPKERFSAEFPKEGPSILRIQQVVRGDSAAYFCASSPAEETQYFGPGTRLLVL.

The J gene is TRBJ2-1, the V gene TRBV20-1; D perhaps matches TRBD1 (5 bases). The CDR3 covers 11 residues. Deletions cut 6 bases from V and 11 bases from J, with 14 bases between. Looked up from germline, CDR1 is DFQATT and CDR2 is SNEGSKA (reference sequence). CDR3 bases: TGCAGTGCCCCCCTACAGGTCCAGCAGTTCTTC. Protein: CSAPLQVQQFF.

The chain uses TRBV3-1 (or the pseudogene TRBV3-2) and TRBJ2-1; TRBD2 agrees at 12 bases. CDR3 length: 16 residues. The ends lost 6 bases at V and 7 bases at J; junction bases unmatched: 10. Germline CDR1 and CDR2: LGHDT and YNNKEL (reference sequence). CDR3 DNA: TGTGCCAGCAGACCTTCTAGCGGGGGGGCTGTGAATGAGCAGTTCTTC. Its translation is CASRPSSGGAVNEQFF.

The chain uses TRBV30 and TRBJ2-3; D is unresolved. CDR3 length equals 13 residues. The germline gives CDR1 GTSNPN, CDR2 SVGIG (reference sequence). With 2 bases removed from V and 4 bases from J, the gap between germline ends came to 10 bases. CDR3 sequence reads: CAWSRSLADTQYF. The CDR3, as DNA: TGTGCCTGGAGTAGGTCATTAGCAGATACGCAGTATTTT.

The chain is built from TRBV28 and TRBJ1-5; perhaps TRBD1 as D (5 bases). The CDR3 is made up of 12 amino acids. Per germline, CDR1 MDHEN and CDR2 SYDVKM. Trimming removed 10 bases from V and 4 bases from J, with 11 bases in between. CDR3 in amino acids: CATRGANQPQHF. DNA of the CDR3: TGTGCCACCAGAGGGGCGAATCAGCCCCAGCATTTT.

Here the CDR3 reads CASSLRAGDTQYF. The CDR3 DNA is TGTGCCAGCAGTCTCAGGGCCGGGGATACGCAGTATTTT. The genes are TRBV12-3 or TRBV12-4 and TRBJ2-3; weak D call: TRBD1 (5 bases). Deletions cut 5 bases from V and 6 bases from J, with 12 bases between. The CDR3 totals 13 residues.

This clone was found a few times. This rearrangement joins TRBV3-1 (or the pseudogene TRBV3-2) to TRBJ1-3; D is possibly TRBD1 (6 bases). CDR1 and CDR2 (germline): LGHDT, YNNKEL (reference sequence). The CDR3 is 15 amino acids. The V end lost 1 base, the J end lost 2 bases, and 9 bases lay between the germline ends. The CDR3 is CASSQGAGAGNTIYF. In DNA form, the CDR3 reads TGTGCCAGCAGCCAAGGAGCAGGGGCTGGAAACACCATATATTTT.

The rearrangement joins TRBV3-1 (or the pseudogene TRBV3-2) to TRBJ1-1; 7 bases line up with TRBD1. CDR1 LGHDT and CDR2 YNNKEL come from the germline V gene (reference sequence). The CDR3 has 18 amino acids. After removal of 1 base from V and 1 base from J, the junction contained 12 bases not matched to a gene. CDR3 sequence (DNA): TGTGCCAGCAGCCAAGGGCCGGGACAGAGGTTTGGGAACACTGAAGCTTTCTTT. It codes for CASSQGPGQRFGNTEAFF.